A selection of T cell receptor beta chains follows, all from one sample in a study of blood T cell repertoires in COVID-19. The data were produced by immunoSEQ multiplex PCR, yet TCRdb's version contains in-frame clones alone and is incomplete. The repertoire includes roughly 200,000 clones, 70% to 80% of them detected once, and 6% sits in the top ten. The specimen was peripheral blood. The origin of the receptors is a woman aged 40 to 50 with COVID-19, enrolled during active disease. CDR3s include the opening cysteine and the closing phenylalanine or tryptophan. Each record gives: CDR3 protein, CDR3 DNA, V gene, D gene, J gene, clone size. A D gene is named only where the DNA matches it firmly. Clone size appears in some rows only: once, few, many, or a class for an expanded clone.

CDR3aa: CATSDATVGYGYTF; CDR3nt: TGTGCCACCAGTGATGCGACAGTGGGCTATGGCTACACCTTC; v_gene: TRBV24-1; d_gene: NA; j_gene: TRBJ1-2; abundance: NA
CDR3aa: CAIRGTEGNTEAFF; CDR3nt: TGTGCCATCAGAGGGACAGAGGGGAACACTGAAGCTTTCTTT; v_gene: TRBV10-3; d_gene: TRBD1; j_gene: TRBJ1-1; abundance: NA
CDR3aa: CASSQEGMGYTF; CDR3nt: TGTGCCAGCAGCCAGGAGGGGATGGGCTACACCTTC; v_gene: TRBV3-1/TRBV3-2; d_gene: NA; j_gene: TRBJ1-2; abundance: NA
CDR3aa: CASSYGHHPTYEQYF; CDR3nt: TGTGCCAGCAGTTACGGGCATCACCCCACCTACGAGCAGTACTTC; v_gene: TRBV6-2/TRBV6-3; d_gene: NA; j_gene: TRBJ2-7; abundance: NA
CDR3aa: CASSRFTNTDTQYF; CDR3nt: TGTGCCAGCAGCCGGTTCACTAACACAGATACGCAGTATTTT; v_gene: TRBV27; d_gene: NA; j_gene: TRBJ2-3; abundance: few
CDR3aa: CASSLTDREGTEAFF; CDR3nt: TGTGCCAGCAGCCTTACGGACAGGGAGGGCACTGAAGCTTTCTTT; v_gene: TRBV9; d_gene: TRBD1; j_gene: TRBJ1-1; abundance: NA
CDR3aa: CATSWEGGYSGNTIYF; CDR3nt: TGTGCCACCAGCTGGGAGGGAGGTTACTCTGGAAACACCATATATTTT; v_gene: TRBV15; d_gene: NA; j_gene: TRBJ1-3; abundance: NA
CDR3aa: CASSFAAGDGGYTF; CDR3nt: TGTGCCAGCAGCTTCGCAGCAGGGGACGGTGGCTACACCTTC; v_gene: TRBV9; d_gene: NA; j_gene: TRBJ1-2; abundance: NA
CDR3aa: CASSYQSMNTEAFF; CDR3nt: TGTGCCAGCAGTTACCAGTCCATGAACACTGAAGCTTTCTTT; v_gene: TRBV6-2/TRBV6-3; d_gene: NA; j_gene: TRBJ1-1; abundance: NA
CDR3aa: CATNLGTGYTDTQYF; CDR3nt: TGTGCCACAAACTTGGGGACAGGATACACAGATACGCAGTATTTT; v_gene: TRBV19; d_gene: TRBD1; j_gene: TRBJ2-3; abundance: once
CDR3aa: CASSLAPTESYEQYF; CDR3nt: TGTGCCAGCAGCTTGGCCCCGACAGAATCCTACGAGCAGTACTTC; v_gene: TRBV5-5; d_gene: NA; j_gene: TRBJ2-7; abundance: NA
CDR3aa: CASSLAGTGNEKLFF; CDR3nt: TGCGCCAGCAGCTTGGCCGGGACAGGGAACGAAAAACTGTTTTTT; v_gene: TRBV5-1; d_gene: TRBD1; j_gene: TRBJ1-4; abundance: NA
CDR3aa: CASSIVQGYAFF; CDR3nt: TGTGCCAGTAGTATAGTACAGGGTTACGCTTTCTTT; v_gene: TRBV19; d_gene: NA; j_gene: TRBJ1-1; abundance: NA
CDR3aa: CASSYPLAKNEQFF; CDR3nt: TGCGCCAGCAGCTACCCTCTAGCGAAGAATGAGCAGTTCTTC; v_gene: TRBV5-1; d_gene: NA; j_gene: TRBJ2-1; abundance: NA
CDR3aa: CAISESGAPFSGNTIYF; CDR3nt: TGTGCCATCAGTGAGTCGGGGGCTCCCTTCTCTGGAAACACCATATATTTT; v_gene: TRBV10-3; d_gene: NA; j_gene: TRBJ1-3; abundance: few
CDR3aa: CASSEESGMGWVKEQYF; CDR3nt: TGTGCCAGCAGTGAAGAATCCGGGATGGGGTGGGTCAAGGAGCAGTACTTC; v_gene: TRBV6-1; d_gene: NA; j_gene: TRBJ2-7; abundance: NA
CDR3aa: CAIRGLNNEQFF; CDR3nt: TGTGCCATCCGGGGACTAAACAATGAGCAGTTCTTC; v_gene: TRBV10-3; d_gene: TRBD2; j_gene: TRBJ2-1; abundance: NA
CDR3aa: CASSPGTGGVYEQYF; CDR3nt: TGTGCCAGCTCGCCCGGGACAGGGGGCGTCTACGAGCAGTACTTC; v_gene: TRBV18; d_gene: TRBD1; j_gene: TRBJ2-7; abundance: NA